This entry features one T cell receptor beta chain sequence. V was trimmed by 2 bases and J by 7 bases, leaving 11 bases between them. The germline CDR1 and CDR2 sequences are MDHEN and SYDVKM. The CDR3 covers 14 residues. Authors' data handling: Reference gene primer amplification in the assay estimated nucleated cell counts. Assay used: immunoSEQ multiplex PCR; TCRdb lists only in-frame clones, some missing. Clone size and the V and J calls come from that table; the DNA yielded D and trimming. The repertoire consists of approximately 270,000 clones, with approximately 90% occurring once and the leading ten covering roughly 4.3%. This entry is derived from a study of blood T cell repertoires in COVID-19. Study details: Sites in the United States, Italy and Spain provided acute and convalescent COVID-19 samples. From T cells, B-cell-depleted T cells, or PBMCs came the material, which was cDNA or gDNA.

Study members were between about 18 and 90 years old and lived in around 24 US regions. V is TRBV28 and J is TRBJ1-4; D is unclear. Material: PBMCs or T cells enriched from blood (not recorded which). This clonotype was sampled from a woman aged 25 to 45 with acute COVID-19. The CDR3 sequence: CASSLPSASEKLFF. The CDR3 bases are TGTGCCAGCAGTTTACCCTCCGCGAGTGAAAAACTGTTTTTT.